A single sample gave rise to the 14 T cell receptor beta chains below, sequenced in a study of T cell responses to AZD1222 COVID-19 vaccine. Clones were read by immunoSEQ multiplex PCR, and TCRdb kept only the in-frame ones, dropping some. Here the sample spans about 110,000 clones, around 84% being singletons. Sequenced material: peripheral blood, taken on day 0 of AZD1222 vaccination. The receptors originated from an adult in good health.

This clone was counted only a few times. This chain connects TRBV11-3 to TRBJ2-1; 7 nucleotides agree with TRBD1. V dropped 5 bases and J dropped 6; count of bases not matched to a gene: 16. Germline V gives CDR1 SGHNT, CDR2 YENEEA. This CDR3 is built from 17 residues. DNA of the CDR3: TGTGCCAGCAGCAACAGGGGCTCGGGAAAAGTAGGCAATGAGCAGTTCTTC. It is translated as CASSNRGSGKVGNEQFF.

In its sample, this clone was seen once. The V call is TRBV7-3, the J call TRBJ2-5; 9 bases fit TRBD1. Germline assignment: CDR1 SGHTA and CDR2 FQGTGA. V was pared by 4 bases and J by 4 bases, with 4 bases of the junction left unmatched. The CDR3 runs to 14 residues. The chain's CDR3 is CASSSGTGRETQYF. CDR3 DNA: TGTGCCAGCAGCTCCGGGACAGGGAGAGAGACCCAGTACTTC. The full variable domain, completed using reference TRBV7-3 and TRBJ2-5, is GAGVSQTPSNKVTEKGKYVELRCDPISGHTALYWYRQSLGQGPEFLIYFQGTGAADDSGLPNDRFFAVRPEGSVSTLKIQRTERGDSAVYLCASSSGTGRETQYFGPGTRLLVL.

This clone was seen only a few times. The chain joins TRBV6-1 to TRBJ1-4, with 8 nucleotides matching TRBD1. Losses at the gene ends were 3 bases for V and 8 bases for J; bases not matched to a gene: 8. CDR3 length: 15 residues. Germline CDR1 MNHNS, CDR2 SASEGT. The CDR3 sequence is CASSDRQGWAEKLFF. For the CDR3, the DNA is TGTGCCAGCAGTGATAGACAGGGGTGGGCCGAAAAACTGTTTTTT.

V gene TRBV5-1 combines with J gene TRBJ1-6; the D gene is possibly TRBD1 (6 bases). Germline CDR1 reads SGHRS; CDR2 reads YFSETQ. Trimming stripped 3 bases from V and 6 bases from J, with 16 bases between. The CDR3 consists of 16 residues. CDR3 loop: CASSSDTGGGNSPLHF. The CDR3 DNA reads TGCGCCAGCAGCTCCGATACGGGGGGCGGTAATTCACCCCTCCACTTT.

This clone was counted once. The chain links TRBV2 to TRBJ1-2; 9 bases are shared with TRBD1. Germline V CDR1 and CDR2: SNHLY, FYNNEI. The CDR3 runs to 19 residues. V lost 5 bases and J lost 4; bases outside the gene matches: 20. This CDR3 is CASSTDRGTGPSRGYGYTF. In DNA form, the CDR3 reads TGTGCCAGCAGTACTGATAGAGGGACAGGGCCCAGTAGAGGCTATGGCTACACCTTC.

The gene calls are TRBV19 and TRBJ1-1; D is ambiguous. The CDR3 contains 17 residues. Trimming cost V 4 bases and J 0 bases, with 18 bases left between them. The germline gives CDR1 LNHDA, CDR2 SQIVND (reference sequence). The CDR3 DNA is TGTGCCAGTAGTACCAGGTCCCCAAGACGGGTGAACACTGAAGCTTTCTTT. Residues: CASSTRSPRRVNTEAFF.

This rearrangement joins TRBV28 to TRBJ1-3; D uncertain. CDR1 MDHEN and CDR2 SYDVKM come from the germline V gene. Trimming shortened V by 3 bases and J by 2 bases, and 14 bases separated the two germline ends. This CDR3 contains 16 residues. The CDR3 is CASSFGDTATGNTIYF. CDR3 coding DNA: TGTGCCAGCAGTTTCGGCGACACGGCAACTGGAAACACCATATATTTT.

This clone occurred once. The J gene is TRBJ2-7, the V gene TRBV28, with TRBD1 identical over 7 bases. Germline CDR1 MDHEN, CDR2 SYDVKM. The CDR3 is 15 residues long. J was trimmed by 1 base and V by 6 bases; bases with no gene match: 9. CDR3 in amino acids: CASSSGQDLSYEQYF. CDR3 nucleotide sequence: TGTGCCAGCAGCTCTGGACAGGACTTATCCTACGAGCAGTACTTC.

V is TRBV5-5 and J is TRBJ1-5; D might be TRBD1 (6 bases). From germline, CDR1 is SGHKS and CDR2 YYEKEE (reference sequence). V lost 0 bases and J lost 6, with 13 bases in between. This CDR3 is built from 15 residues. CDR3 DNA sequence: TGTGCCAGCAGCTTGGTTGGGGGCGCAGGTCAGCCCCAGCATTTT. Protein product: CASSLVGGAGQPQHF.

The chain uses TRBV9 and TRBJ2-3, with 14 nucleotides matching TRBD2. Germline V gives CDR1 SGDLS, CDR2 YYNGEE. CDR3 length equals 18 residues. Trimming removed 4 bases from V and 0 bases from J; junction bases left unmatched: 7. The CDR3 is CASSPGTSGGYSTDTQYF. The DNA of the CDR3 is TGTGCCAGCAGCCCCGGGACTAGCGGGGGATATAGCACAGATACGCAGTATTTT.

This clone was detected only once. The chain uses TRBV30 and TRBJ2-7; D remains ambiguous. CDR1 is GTSNPN and CDR2 is SVGIG in the germline V gene (reference sequence). The V gene lost 5 bases and the J gene lost 2 bases, with 4 bases spanning the gap. The CDR3 covers 10 residues. CDR3 sequence (DNA): TGTGCCTGGGGGGCCTACGAGCAGTACTTC. Protein product: CAWGAYEQYF.

The CDR3 nucleotides are TGTGCCAGCAGTGAGCCGGGACAGAGTTATGGCTACACCTTC. This encodes CASSEPGQSYGYTF. The rearrangement joins TRBV6-1 to TRBJ1-2; 7 nucleotides agree with TRBD1. The ends lost 3 bases at V and 5 bases at J; junction bases unmatched: 6. This CDR3 comprises 14 residues. Germline V gene lookup returns CDR1 MNHNS and CDR2 SASEGT.

The V and J genes are TRBV4-1 and TRBJ1-5; D gene uncertain. The V and J ends lost 0 bases and 6 bases respectively, with 6 bases between them. The germline gives CDR1 MGHRA, CDR2 YSYEKL. The CDR3 is 13 residues long. CDR3 sequence (DNA): TGCGCCAGCAGCCAAGATTGGAGTCAGCCCCAGCATTTT. Protein sequence: CASSQDWSQPQHF.

The CDR3 DNA sequence: TGTGCCAGCAGCTTGTTAGACAAGCACAATGAAAAACTGTTTTTT. Protein product: CASSLLDKHNEKLFF. The V call is TRBV5-6, the J call TRBJ1-4; no firm D call. This CDR3 has 15 residues. The germline CDR1 and CDR2 sequences are SGHDT and YYEEEE. Trimming pared 1 base from V and 5 bases from J, leaving 12 bases between.